The rows below give T cell receptor beta chains drawn from one sample of a study of blood T cells in healthy people across ages. One entry per CDR3 protein results from TCRdb running MiXCR on the 5' RACE reads. This sample has approximately 1.5 million distinct CDR3 sequences, with 35% to 45% found just once. Sequenced material: blood. The source of these receptors is a woman under 30 in good health. Both conserved end residues are part of each CDR3. Fields, in order: J gene, clone size, V gene, D gene, CDR3 DNA, CDR3 protein. The D gene is left open where the match is weak. Only some rows state a clone size, as once, few, many or a class for expanded clones.

J gene: TRBJ2-7
clone size: many
V gene: TRBV29-1
D gene: NA
CDR3 DNA: TGCAGCGTCCGTTGGGGATACGAGCAGTACTTC
CDR3 protein: CSVRWGYEQYF

J gene: TRBJ2-3
clone size: many
V gene: TRBV2
D gene: NA
CDR3 DNA: TGTGCCAGCAGTGAAAAAGGAGACACGCAGTATTTT
CDR3 protein: CASSEKGDTQYF

J gene: TRBJ1-2
clone size: NA
V gene: TRBV15
D gene: TRBD1
CDR3 DNA: TGTGCCACCAGCAGAGATAAACGACAGGGACTCCTTCGGGGCTATGGCTACACCTTC
CDR3 protein: CATSRDKRQGLLRGYGYTF

J gene: TRBJ1-2
clone size: few
V gene: TRBV6-6
D gene: NA
CDR3 DNA: TGTGCCAGCAGTACTTCCCAGGGACAAGGCTATGGCTACACCTTC
CDR3 protein: CASSTSQGQGYGYTF

J gene: TRBJ2-1
clone size: NA
V gene: TRBV20-1
D gene: NA
CDR3 DNA: TGCAGCGGACGGGTTTTGACGTACAATGAGCAGTTCTTC
CDR3 protein: CSGRVLTYNEQFF

J gene: TRBJ1-1
clone size: NA
V gene: TRBV5-5
D gene: NA
CDR3 DNA: TGTGCCAGCAGTTTCGACATACCGAACACTGAAGCTTTCTTT
CDR3 protein: CASSFDIPNTEAFF

J gene: TRBJ2-1
clone size: NA
V gene: TRBV9
D gene: NA
CDR3 DNA: TGTGCCAGCAGCTGGACCCTGAGCTCCTACAATGAGCAGTTCTTC
CDR3 protein: CASSWTLSSYNEQFF

J gene: TRBJ1-4
clone size: NA
V gene: TRBV13
D gene: TRBD1
CDR3 DNA: TGTGCCAGCAGAAGCTGGGGGACAGTTAATGAAAAACTGTTTTTT
CDR3 protein: CASRSWGTVNEKLFF

J gene: TRBJ1-1
clone size: NA
V gene: TRBV9
D gene: NA
CDR3 DNA: TGTGCCAGCAGCGTAGAAGGGGAGGGGGTTGTCACTGAAGCTTTCTTT
CDR3 protein: CASSVEGEGVVTEAFF

J gene: TRBJ2-5
clone size: NA
V gene: TRBV20-1
D gene: TRBD2
CDR3 DNA: TGCAGTGCTAGAGAAGGGGCTAGCGGGGGCCATTACCAAGAGACCCAGTACTTC
CDR3 protein: CSAREGASGGHYQETQYF

J gene: TRBJ2-5
clone size: NA
V gene: TRBV20-1
D gene: NA
CDR3 DNA: TGCAGCGGGGTGAGCGGCAAAGAGACCCAGTACTTC
CDR3 protein: CSGVSGKETQYF

J gene: TRBJ2-1
clone size: NA
V gene: TRBV5-1
D gene: TRBD2
CDR3 DNA: TGCGCCAGCAGCTCGTTCGGGGGGGAACCTTACAATGAGCAGTTCTTC
CDR3 protein: CASSSFGGEPYNEQFF

J gene: TRBJ1-1
clone size: NA
V gene: TRBV6-2/TRBV6-3
D gene: NA
CDR3 DNA: TGTGCCAGCTCCTGGGGGGCCGCCAACCGGAACACTGAAGCTTTCTTT
CDR3 protein: CASSWGAANRNTEAFF

J gene: TRBJ2-1
clone size: few
V gene: TRBV20-1
D gene: NA
CDR3 DNA: TGCAGTGCTAGAGATCTGGATGGGAGCTCCTACGATGAGCAGTTCTTC
CDR3 protein: CSARDLDGSSYDEQFF

J gene: TRBJ2-3
clone size: few
V gene: TRBV4-3
D gene: TRBD1
CDR3 DNA: TGCGCCAGCAGCCAAAAAGACAGGGGGCTTACAGATACGCAGTATTTT
CDR3 protein: CASSQKDRGLTDTQYF

J gene: TRBJ2-3
clone size: NA
V gene: TRBV20-1
D gene: NA
CDR3 DNA: TGCAGAATCAGGGAAAGGTTGACAGATACGCAGTATTTT
CDR3 protein: CRIRERLTDTQYF

J gene: TRBJ2-3
clone size: NA
V gene: TRBV20-1
D gene: TRBD2
CDR3 DNA: TGCAGTGCCCCTTCTAGCGGGAGGCCCCCTAGAGATACGCAGTATTTT
CDR3 protein: CSAPSSGRPPRDTQYF

J gene: TRBJ1-2
clone size: NA
V gene: TRBV27
D gene: TRBD1
CDR3 DNA: TGTGCCAGCAGTGACACGGGACAGCCGTGGGGCTACACCTTC
CDR3 protein: CASSDTGQPWGYTF

J gene: TRBJ1-5
clone size: NA
V gene: TRBV12-3/TRBV12-4
D gene: NA
CDR3 DNA: TGTGCCAGCAGTTTTATGTTAGGACTAAATCAGCCCCAGCATTTT
CDR3 protein: CASSFMLGLNQPQHF

J gene: TRBJ2-1
clone size: NA
V gene: TRBV18
D gene: TRBD2
CDR3 DNA: TGTGCCAGCTCACCGGGTATCCTAGCGGGGGGCAATGAGCAGTTCTTC
CDR3 protein: CASSPGILAGGNEQFF

J gene: TRBJ2-3
clone size: NA
V gene: TRBV4-1
D gene: TRBD2
CDR3 DNA: TGCGCCAGCAGCCAAGTGGCGGGAGATGGCACAGATACGCAGTATTTT
CDR3 protein: CASSQVAGDGTDTQYF

J gene: TRBJ2-7
clone size: NA
V gene: TRBV7-9
D gene: TRBD1
CDR3 DNA: TGTGCCAGCAGCGGTCGGACAGGGGGTTTCCTTGAGCAGTACTTC
CDR3 protein: CASSGRTGGFLEQYF

J gene: TRBJ2-3
clone size: NA
V gene: TRBV4-2
D gene: NA
CDR3 DNA: TGTGCCAGCAGCCAAGCGGCTAGCGGCACAGATACGCAGTATTTT
CDR3 protein: CASSQAASGTDTQYF

J gene: TRBJ2-5
clone size: few
V gene: TRBV4-1
D gene: TRBD2
CDR3 DNA: TGCGCCAGCAGCCATGGCCCAAAACTAGCGGGCCAAGAGACCCAGTACTTC
CDR3 protein: CASSHGPKLAGQETQYF

J gene: TRBJ2-3
clone size: few
V gene: TRBV24-1
D gene: TRBD1
CDR3 DNA: TGTGCCACTAAACAGGGGAATACGCAGTATTTT
CDR3 protein: CATKQGNTQYF

J gene: TRBJ1-1
clone size: NA
V gene: TRBV7-9
D gene: NA
CDR3 DNA: TGTGCCAGCAGCTGGACAGTCAGGAGAGCTTTCTTT
CDR3 protein: CASSWTVRRAFF

J gene: TRBJ2-3
clone size: once
V gene: TRBV12-3/TRBV12-4
D gene: TRBD2
CDR3 DNA: TGTGCCGGCAGTTTCGGCGGGAGCGGTGATACGCAGTATTTT
CDR3 protein: CAGSFGGSGDTQYF

J gene: TRBJ2-7
clone size: few
V gene: TRBV7-2
D gene: TRBD2
CDR3 DNA: TGTGCCAGCAGCAAAGGGACTAGCTACGAGCAGTACTTC
CDR3 protein: CASSKGTSYEQYF

J gene: TRBJ1-5
clone size: few
V gene: TRBV6-6
D gene: NA
CDR3 DNA: TGTGCCAGCAGTTACTATGAACAGCCCCAGCATTTT
CDR3 protein: CASSYYEQPQHF

J gene: TRBJ1-5
clone size: NA
V gene: TRBV3-1
D gene: NA
CDR3 DNA: TGTGCCAGCAGCCAAGATCCCGGGGAAGGTCAGCCCCAGCATTTT
CDR3 protein: CASSQDPGEGQPQHF

J gene: TRBJ1-5
clone size: NA
V gene: TRBV20-1
D gene: TRBD1
CDR3 DNA: TGCAGTGCTACCATACAGGGGTTGAATCAGCCCCAGCATTTT
CDR3 protein: CSATIQGLNQPQHF

J gene: TRBJ2-5
clone size: NA
V gene: TRBV6-2/TRBV6-3
D gene: NA
CDR3 DNA: TGTGCCAGCAGTTACTCGGGAGGGCTCATTGGGACACAAGAGACCCAGTACTTC
CDR3 protein: CASSYSGGLIGTQETQYF

J gene: TRBJ2-5
clone size: NA
V gene: TRBV10-2
D gene: NA
CDR3 DNA: TGCGCCAGCAGTGCGATCCGGGGGTCCCAAGAGACCCAGTACTTC
CDR3 protein: CASSAIRGSQETQYF

J gene: TRBJ2-2
clone size: NA
V gene: TRBV6-2/TRBV6-3
D gene: TRBD1
CDR3 DNA: TGTGCCAGCAGGTGGACAGGGGGGACCGGGGAGCTGTTTTTT
CDR3 protein: CASRWTGGTGELFF

J gene: TRBJ2-3
clone size: few
V gene: TRBV10-3
D gene: TRBD2
CDR3 DNA: TGTGCCATCCGGCCTAGCGGGGGTGCAGATACGCAGTATTTT
CDR3 protein: CAIRPSGGADTQYF

J gene: TRBJ2-7
clone size: NA
V gene: TRBV10-3
D gene: NA
CDR3 DNA: TGTGCCATCAGTGAGGCTCAGGTTACGAACGAGCAGTACTTC
CDR3 protein: CAISEAQVTNEQYF